This T cell receptor beta chain was captured by sequencing in a study of T cell repertoires in cytomegalovirus infection. Turning to the study itself: Indicated by public TCR beta signatures were CMV infection and matching HLA type.

Trimming stripped 4 bases from V and 4 bases from J, with 13 bases between. Germline CDR1 reads ENHRY; CDR2 reads SYGVKD. The CDR3 length is 15 residues. There are many counts of this clonotype. MiXCR, applied by TCRdb to the reads, yields one record per CDR3 protein. The sample consists of about 300,000 distinct CDR3 sequences, around 10% of them appearing once. The gene calls are TRBV10-3 and TRBJ2-2, with D uncertain. The source is a human donor in good health (CMV status not recorded). Some clones in this sample may be carry-over from other donors' samples. The sample consisted of PBMCs. The CDR3 nucleotides are TGTGCCATCAGTGGTGTAGTAGGAAGCACCGGGGAGCTGTTTTTT. Translation gives CAISGVVGSTGELFF.